Included here is one T cell receptor beta chain sequence, with context. By its share of the sample, this clonotype is medium-sized (0.01 to 0.1%). This receptor's antigen is unknown. No much larger clone exists at a distance of one base, and base qualities are not known. This specimen comes from a study of vaccination and CD4 T cells after COVID-19 (dated by TCRdb to 2021 to 2024). In terms of the full investigation: SARS-CoV-2 positivity had been established in the convalescent patients by nasal swab PCR, and mild disease was recorded in about 9 of these patients and severe disease in one. Control cultures used a CEFX viral epitope pool as positive control, an HIV-1 Nef peptide pool as negative control, or no peptide. The time from the second vaccine dose to post-vaccine blood sampling had a median of 72 days and ranged from about 14 to 241 days. In approximately eleven COVID-19 convalescent patients and a few infection-naive healthy vaccine recipients, the spike-specific CD4+ TCR repertoire before mRNA vaccination was compared with the repertoire after mRNA vaccination. Post-COVID blood samples were collected from convalescent patients a median of roughly 100 days after diagnosis, with a range of roughly 30 to 170 days. Overlapping spike peptide pools from SARS-CoV-2 and from the common cold coronaviruses HCoV-NL63, HCoV-OC43 and HCoV-229E were used as culture stimuli. Six males and four females were included in the convalescent cohort, with two Hispanic individuals, seven Caucasians, two Asians and one multiracial person represented. Each participant got two doses of either the Pfizer-BioNTech BNT162b2 vaccine (n=8) or the Moderna mRNA-1273 vaccine (n=2).

Trimmed from V: 5 bases; trimmed from J: 5 bases; junction bases lacking a gene match: 5. From the germline V gene (reference sequence), CDR1 is MNHEY and CDR2 is SMNVEV. Reading from cysteine to phenylalanine, the CDR3 counts 16 amino acids. Only the CDR3 region is kept as DNA, spanning 48 bases read in frame from base 1. General conclusions and limits of the study: In convalescent patients, a median around 89% of post-vaccine SARS-CoV-2-reactive clones were detected only after vaccination, suggesting vaccine-specific priming. Although the median number of SARS-CoV-2-reactive clonotypes went up from 21 after infection to 30 to 45 after vaccination, the increase was not significant. Only a relatively small number of convalescent patients were included in the study, and early timepoints following natural infection were not analyzed. Of the vaccine-specific clones found in convalescent patients, nearly all (304 of 307) were mono-reactive for SARS-CoV-2 spike instead of being cross-reactive with common cold coronaviruses.

The library was produced with PCR. At the Johns Hopkins FTIC core, DNA from the cultured CD4+ T cells underwent TCR sequencing with the Oncomine TCR Beta short-read assay. Genomic DNA was extracted from the cultured CD4+ T cells with the QIAamp micro DNA kit. Oncomine TCR Beta libraries from cultured CD4+ T cells were pooled using unique dual indexes and sequenced on an Illumina iSeq 100. As for how the authors treated the data: Non-productive sequences were filtered out, and CDR3s that did not start with C, did not end with F or W, or were shorter than 7 amino acids were discarded. The MANAFEST web application identified antigen-specific clonotypes by comparing peptide-stimulated wells against reference wells and other culture wells. An FDR below 0.05, an odds ratio above 5, and a productive frequency above 0.1% in at least two of three replicate wells were required for clones to be considered positive. Cross-reactive clonotypes were defined as significantly expanded in both SARS-CoV-2 spike wells and at least one common cold coronavirus spike condition. Using R version 3.6.1, CDR3 homology was evaluated through Levenshtein distances (stringdist) along with unrooted phylogenetic trees (ape). The public reads were reanalyzed by TCRdb: fastp trimming at Q25, MiXCR alignment, in-frame beta chains only. When rows share a CDR3 protein, they turn into one entry using the most common DNA and genes. The V and J calls and clone size are TCRdb's, not the authors'. The sample table lists 9,500 to 15,000 distinct CDR3 sequences, around two fifths of them with a count of one. Of the sample, more than 20% falls within the top ten clones.

Read against the paper, the sample's treatment or condition label means: approximately nine-day PBMC culture with coronavirus spike peptide pools or control peptides (ViraFEST assay). The study used the ViraFEST assay, which expanded antigen-specific T cells with peptide pools and then identified expanded clonotypes by TCR sequencing. The positive SARS-CoV-2 PCR tests of the convalescent patients were dated from March to December 2020, before the Alpha, Beta and Delta variants emerged in the United States. Approximately 1.8 million PBMCs per well were cultured in IMDM with roughly 5% human AB serum and about 9.7 IU/ml IL-2, plus 10 ug/ml peptide pools. Half of the culture medium was replaced with fresh IL-2-containing medium on days 3 and 7. After approximately eleven days of culture, CD4+ T cells were isolated by negative selection using the EasySep CD4+ T cell isolation kit. Ficoll-Paque Plus gradient centrifugation was used to isolate PBMCs from whole blood, and the isolated PBMCs were then either used fresh or cryopreserved at -140C. Each culture condition was generally run in triplicate wells.

The sequence was collected from a human donor with COVID-19. What was sequenced was cultured CD4+ T cells from blood. This chain is built from TRBV27 and TRBJ2-5, with 16 bases aligning to TRBD2. The CDR3 region: CASSQGLAGGYETQYF. Read as DNA, the sequence is TGTGCCAGCAGTCAGGGACTAGCGGGGGGGTATGAGACCCAGTACTTC.